These 2 T cell receptor beta chains were all obtained from the same sample, sequenced in a study of blood T cell repertoires in COVID-19. Here immunoSEQ multiplex PCR was the method, and the copy in TCRdb shows in-frame clones only, minus some. The table records more than 95,000 clones, around 83% of them present only once. The sequencing sample was made of peripheral blood. Receptor source: an older woman in a cohort sampled during active or convalescent COVID-19.

This clone appeared a few times. CDR3 in DNA: TGTGCCAGTAGTCCCCCCGGGGGTAGGAATTCACCCCTCCACTTT. Its translation: CASSPPGGRNSPLHF. V is TRBV19 and J is TRBJ1-6, with TRBD1 as a possible D gene (5 bases). This CDR3 region has 15 residues. Germline assignment: CDR1 LNHDA and CDR2 SQIVND (reference sequence). V was cut by 5 bases and J by 7 bases, with 15 bases left in between.

V and J are TRBV30 and TRBJ1-2, with 9 bases fitting TRBD1. CDR1 and CDR2 (germline): GTSNPN, SVGIG (reference sequence). This CDR3 is 15 amino acids long. The ends lost 0 bases at V and 4 bases at J; junction bases unmatched: 6. CDR3 sequence: CAWSVQGATTYGYTF. The DNA for the CDR3 is TGTGCCTGGAGTGTACAGGGGGCTACGACCTATGGCTACACCTTC.